The clone carrying this T cell receptor beta chain was observed a handful of times. The data belong to a study of T-cell reconstitution after alpha-beta-depleted transplantation in children. J lost 4 bases, V lost 5 bases, and 8 bases had no gene match. The CDR3 loop spans 15 amino acids. Germline-derived CDR1 and CDR2 are SEHNR and FQNEAQ (reference sequence). The authors prepared the TCRbeta library with unique molecular identifiers. TCRdb re-derived calls from the PCR reads in MiXCR, one entry per CDR3 protein. The repertoire has 350,000 to 400,000 distinct CDR3 sequences, over 20% of them found once; the top ten carry less than 4.5%.

V usage is TRBV7-9 and J usage is TRBJ2-1; 7 positions agree with TRBD2. The TCR originated in a human donor who donated a stem cell graft to a child with acute myeloid leukemia. The sample was PBMCs from the stem cell graft donor, taken from the stem cell graft. The CDR3: CASSATLGGYNEQFF. The CDR3 nucleotides are TGTGCCAGCAGCGCCACCCTGGGAGGGTACAATGAGCAGTTCTTC.